These 12 T cell receptor beta chains were sequenced from one sample in a study of vaccination effects on CD4 cells after COVID-19. Antigens for these TCRs are unknown. Profiling relied on immunoSEQ multiplex PCR, and the TCRdb table lists in-frame clones only, not all of them. Here the sample spans about 71,000 clones, roughly 70% being singletons. Before any sequencing was done, the ViraFEST assay used viral peptide pools to expand antigen-specific CD4+ T cells. Scientists isolated CD4+ T cells after an approximately 11-day culture period ended. Testing of the vaccine recipients showed negative nucleocapsid antibodies and no prior SARS-CoV-2 infection. The material was CD4+ T cells from PBMCs cultured with HCoV-OC43 spike peptides, obtained before COVID-19 vaccination. Subset: HCoV-OC43 spike overlapping peptide pool stimulation. The receptor set was obtained from a human donor who received a COVID-19 vaccine.

The chain has TRBV2 and TRBJ2-7; tentatively, D is TRBD1 (6 bases). The V end lost 6 bases, the J end lost 1 base, and 13 bases lay between the germline ends. Germline V gives CDR1 SNHLY, CDR2 FYNNEI. The CDR3 is made up of 14 amino acids. This CDR3 is CASRSAGVSYEQYV. CDR3 bases: TGTGCCAGCAGGTCGGCAGGGGTTTCCTACGAGCAGTACGTC.

V gene TRBV3-1 (or the pseudogene TRBV3-2) combines with J gene TRBJ2-4; TRBD1 matches at 7 bases. The germline gives CDR1 LGHDT, CDR2 YNNKEL (reference sequence). The CDR3 consists of 15 residues. J lost 3 bases, V lost 4 bases, and 6 bases had no gene match. The CDR3 here is CASSRDRDSKNIQYF. In DNA, the CDR3 is TGTGCCAGCAGCCGGGACCGGGACAGCAAAAACATTCAGTACTTC.

This clone showed up just a few times. The chain carries TRBV5-4 and TRBJ2-2; maybe TRBD2 (6 bases). The CDR3 contains 14 residues. The ends were cut back, 4 bases at V and 5 bases at J, with 12 bases in the middle. CDR1 is SGHNT and CDR2 is YYREEE in the germline V gene (reference sequence). The CDR3 DNA reads TGTGCCAGCAGCCCCGGGGGTACGACCGGGGAGCTGTTTTTT. Amino acids: CASSPGGTTGELFF.

The genes are TRBV27 and TRBJ2-2, with 7 bases fitting TRBD2. Trimming took 2 bases from V and 3 from J; bases not matched to a gene: 0. Per germline, CDR1 MNHEY and CDR2 SMNVEV (reference sequence). This CDR3 is built from 14 residues. The CDR3 coding sequence is TGTGCCAGCAGTTTAGGGGGGGACACCGGGGAGCTGTTTTTT. It specifies CASSLGGDTGELFF.

The J gene is TRBJ1-4, the V gene TRBV7-9; TRBD1 is a possible D gene (5 bases). With 5 bases removed from V and 3 bases from J, the gap between germline ends came to 13 bases. This CDR3 is built from 15 residues. The germline V gene encodes CDR1 SEHNR and CDR2 FQNEAQ (reference sequence). For the CDR3, the DNA is TGTGCCAGCAGCAACAAACAGGCCCCTAATGAAAAACTGTTTTTT. Translation gives CASSNKQAPNEKLFF.

V gene TRBV24-1 combines with J gene TRBJ1-2, with a weak D call TRBD1 (6 bases). The ends were cut back, 1 base at V and 8 bases at J, with 10 bases in the middle. CDR3 size: 13 residues. Germline V gene lookup returns CDR1 KGHDR and CDR2 SFDVKD. The DNA for the CDR3 is TGTGCCACCAGTGATTTCCCAGGGGAGGGCTACACCTTC. It yields the protein CATSDFPGEGYTF.

This clone showed up just a few times. The chain carries TRBV6-4 and TRBJ1-2; D remains ambiguous. The CDR3 is 16 amino acids. V gave up 0 bases and J gave up 2 bases, with 13 bases separating them. Germline lookup yields CDR1 MRHNA and CDR2 SNTAGT. The CDR3 DNA follows: TGTGCCAGCAGTGACTCGGTGGGTGATCCAAACTATGGCTACACCTTC. Encoded protein: CASSDSVGDPNYGYTF.

This clone was seen just once. V is TRBV28 and J is TRBJ2-1, with 9 bases aligning to TRBD1. Germline CDR1 is MDHEN and CDR2 is SYDVKM. This CDR3 comprises 16 residues. Losses at the gene ends were 5 bases for V and 7 bases for J; bases not matched to a gene: 12. CDR3 nucleotide sequence: TGTGCCAGCAGTCCCCCCGGTGGGACAGGGCTGAATGAGCAGTTCTTC. This translates into CASSPPGGTGLNEQFF. The full variable domain, rest sourced from reference TRBV28 and TRBJ2-1, is DVKVTQSSRYLVKRTGEKVFLECVQDMDHENMFWYRQDPGLGLRLIYFSYDVKMKEKGDIPEGYSVSREKKERFSLILESASTNQTSMYLCASSPPGGTGLNEQFFGPGTRLTVL.

V and J are TRBV6-6 and TRBJ2-1, with a possible D match to TRBD2 (6 bases). V shed 0 bases and J shed 6 bases, with 12 bases lying between them. Germline V gene sequence: CDR1 MNHNY, CDR2 SVGAGI (reference sequence). This CDR3 has 15 residues. CDR3 amino acids: CASSYSGRSGNEQFF. In DNA form, the CDR3 reads TGTGCCAGCAGTTACTCGGGGAGGTCAGGCAATGAGCAGTTCTTC.

The gene calls are TRBV5-1 and TRBJ2-5, with D perhaps given as TRBD1 or TRBD2 (6 bases each). The CDR3 has 15 amino acids. Trimming stripped 3 bases from V and 4 bases from J, with 16 bases between. CDR1 is SGHRS and CDR2 is YFSETQ in the germline V gene. The CDR3, as DNA: TGCGCCAGCAGCTCCCTAGGGGGGAGAGGAGAGACCCAGTACTTC. Translating gives CASSSLGGRGETQYF.

This sequence joins TRBV5-1 and TRBJ1-3; D is unresolved. The CDR3 length is 16 residues. The germline CDR1 and CDR2 sequences are SGHRS and YFSETQ. V lost 4 bases to trimming and J lost 0 bases, with 14 bases between them. The CDR3 sequence is CASSPTPKDSGNTIYF. CDR3 sequence (DNA): TGCGCCAGCAGCCCGACGCCAAAGGACTCTGGAAACACCATATATTTT.

The chain couples TRBV29-1 to TRBJ1-3; the D gene is possibly TRBD1 (6 bases). The germline CDR1 and CDR2 sequences are SQVTM and ANQGSEA. Trimming took 5 bases from V and 1 from J, leaving 9 bases between them. The CDR3 contains 13 residues. The CDR3 reads CSVSGQSGNTIYF. The DNA of the CDR3 is TGCAGCGTTTCCGGACAGTCTGGAAACACCATATATTTT.